These 4 T cell receptor beta chains were all obtained from the same sample, sequenced in a study of shared clonotypes between healthy human individuals. Some clones are missing from TCRdb's copy, which holds only in-frame ones; the method was immunoSEQ multiplex PCR. The sample consists of some 510,000 clones, 60% to 85% of them appearing once. Sequenced sample: PBMCs. All receptors come from a middle-aged woman in good health. Some clones in this sample may be carry-over from other donors' samples.

The V and J genes are TRBV19 and TRBJ1-4; D is uncertain. CDR3 length: 13 amino acids. V gave up 10 bases and J gave up 0 bases, with 9 bases separating them. Germline CDR1 LNHDA, CDR2 SQIVND (reference sequence). The CDR3 DNA follows: TGTGCCACCGGTGACACAACTAATGAAAAACTGTTTTTT. It yields the protein CATGDTTNEKLFF.

This clone was found many times. Other nucleotide sequences in the sample specify the same CDR3. The chain recombines TRBV5-1 with TRBJ2-3, with a weak D call TRBD2 (5 bases). The CDR3 loop spans 14 amino acids. Per the germline V gene, CDR1 is SGHRS and CDR2 is YFSETQ. V was cut by 0 bases and J by 2 bases, with 7 bases left in between. CDR3 sequence reads: CASSLEDSTDTQYF. The CDR3 region has the DNA TGCGCCAGCAGCTTGGAGGACTCCACAGATACGCAGTATTTT.

The chain uses TRBV5-6 and TRBJ1-2; TRBD1 matches 7 bases. This CDR3 has 14 residues. The germline V gene has CDR1 SGHDT and CDR2 YYEEEE. J was trimmed by 8 bases and V by 6 bases; bases with no gene match: 13. The CDR3 DNA follows: TGTGCCAGCATCCCGGGCCAGGGGGTCGGGGGCTACACCTTC. Translated, it gives CASIPGQGVGGYTF.

The chain employs TRBV9 and TRBJ1-2; 8 nucleotides align to TRBD1. Germline lookup yields CDR1 SGDLS and CDR2 YYNGEE. V lost 3 bases and J lost 4; bases outside the gene matches: 14. The CDR3 is 17 residues long. The CDR3 here is CASSGGRGQGQGYGYTF. CDR3 DNA: TGTGCCAGCAGCGGAGGCCGTGGACAGGGCCAGGGCTATGGCTACACCTTC.